Sequencing of this T cell receptor beta chain was carried out in a study of identical twins. Overall study results and limits: Cross-sectional statistics underpinned the conclusions; the same donors were not followed.

TCRdb re-called the 5' RACE reads through MiXCR, storing one row per CDR3 protein. The sample shows approximately 210,000 distinct CDR3 sequences, 15% of them seen only once. The CDR3 is 11 residues long. Trimming cost V 10 bases and J 7 bases, with 13 bases left between them. CDR1 and CDR2 from the germline V gene are ENHRY and SYGVKD. Concerning this clonotype: Its specificity is not known.

These records were also assigned to another study, of T cells expressing NK-cell markers. That paper notes: For several experiments, T cell sorting was restricted to the alpha-beta TCR population by means of an anti-gamma-delta TCR antibody. CD8+ T cells in roughly six donors included dominant NKG2C+ clonotypes at 1.0-7.0%.

The sample comprised CD8+ T cells sorted from blood. The TCR comes from a young woman in good health. The chain links TRBV10-3 to TRBJ2-5; D unclear. DNA of the CDR3: TGTGCCACCGCCCGGTTGTGGACCCAGTACTTC. It yields the protein CATARLWTQYF.